This T cell receptor (beta chain) was sequenced during a study of T cells in Graves' hyperthyroidism and ophthalmopathy. RNA transcripts served as the template for amplifying TCR beta CDR3 regions. Researchers ran a first-round RT-PCR on the TCR CDR3 using the HTBI primer set. Each CDR3 protein gets one entry after TCRdb re-called the multiplex PCR reads with MiXCR. The sample contains approximately 350,000 distinct CDR3 sequences, roughly 15% of which appear only once. This CDR3 contains 15 residues. The trim removed 5 bases at V and 13 bases at J, leaving 18 bases unmatched. Germline CDR1 MNHEY, CDR2 SMNVEV (reference sequence). This clonotype was observed at least ten times.

Material: blood. This chain connects TRBV27 to TRBJ2-7, with 9 positions matching TRBD1. The receptor was derived from a woman aged 60-75 years with Graves' ophthalmopathy. The CDR3 reads CASSTFTGGGIVIYF. DNA for the CDR3: TGTGCCAGCAGTACCTTCACAGGGGGCGGAATAGTGATATACTTC.